These T cell receptor beta chains were read from a single sample in a study of human T cells and chemical hapten exposure. A single record per CDR3 protein comes from TCRdb applying MiXCR to the RACE reads. This table has about 80,000 distinct CDR3 sequences, 14% appearing once. The sample in question was whole blood, obtained in connection with sensitization to the hapten diphenylcyclopropenone (DPC). Source of these receptors: a woman in her fifties or sixties with alopecia areata. Some clones in this sample may be carry-over from other donors' samples. Both conserved end residues are part of each CDR3. The D gene is left open where the match is weak. Some rows mark clone size as missing; the rest say once, few, many or name a class of expanded clone.

j_gene	abundance	d_gene	v_gene	CDR3nt	CDR3aa
TRBJ1-5	NA	NA	TRBV5-1	TGCGCCAGCAGCTTGGAAGGGGGTTCCAATCAGCCCCAGCATTTT	CASSLEGGSNQPQHF
TRBJ2-3	many	NA	TRBV5-4	TGTGCCACCCAGGACCCCACTGAGGCAGATACGCAGTATTTT	CATQDPTEADTQYF
TRBJ2-3	NA	TRBD2	TRBV29-1	TGCAGCGGCTCCGGACTAGCGGGTAGCACAGATACGCAGTATTTT	CSGSGLAGSTDTQYF
TRBJ1-1	few	NA	TRBV4-1	TGCGCCAGCAGCCCCTCGACCGGGTCGGCCCTCATGAACACTGAAGCTTTCTTT	CASSPSTGSALMNTEAFF
TRBJ2-7	NA	TRBD2	TRBV6-5	TGTGCCAGTTCGGCGGGGGCCTACGAGCAGTACTTC	CASSAGAYEQYF
TRBJ2-3	few	NA	TRBV9	TGTGCCAGCAGCGTAGCCCATGGGAAAGATACGCAGTATTTT	CASSVAHGKDTQYF
TRBJ2-1	NA	TRBD2	TRBV3-1	TGTGCCAGCACATCATTTTTGCGGGAGGGCGGTACGGGCACACGGAATGAGCAGTTCTTC	CASTSFLREGGTGTRNEQFF
TRBJ2-1	NA	NA	TRBV20-1	TGCAGTGCTTCCGCCAGCAACTACAATGAGCAGTTCTTC	CSASASNYNEQFF
TRBJ1-4	NA	NA	TRBV18	TGTGCCAGCTCACCAACGGGGACGGGTGAAAAACTGTTTTTT	CASSPTGTGEKLFF
TRBJ2-3	few	NA	TRBV5-1	TGCGCCAGCCGATCAACCCAATCAGATACGCAGTATTTT	CASRSTQSDTQYF
TRBJ2-2	many	NA	TRBV29-1	TGCAGCGTTGAGGTCCCCGGGGAGCTGTTTTTT	CSVEVPGELFF
TRBJ2-3	few	NA	TRBV19	TGTGCCAGTAGTATAATGACAGGCGCAGATACGCAGTATTTT	CASSIMTGADTQYF
TRBJ2-1	once	NA	TRBV2	TGTGCCAGCAGGAGGACTGGCATGAATGAGCAGTTCTTC	CASRRTGMNEQFF
TRBJ2-1	NA	TRBD1	TRBV7-8	TGTGCCAGCAGCACTATACAGGGGTGGGGTGAGCAGTTCTTC	CASSTIQGWGEQFF
TRBJ1-1	many	NA	TRBV6-5	TGTGCCAGCAGTTACTGGGGAATGAACACTGAAGCTTTCTTT	CASSYWGMNTEAFF
TRBJ1-1	few	NA	TRBV20-1	TGCAGTGCTAGAGGAGGGAGCGTGAACACTGAAGCTTTCTTT	CSARGGSVNTEAFF
TRBJ1-4	few	NA	TRBV6-5	TGTGCCAGCAGGGACGGGGGGTGGAATGAAAAACTGTTTTTT	CASRDGGWNEKLFF
TRBJ2-5	NA	NA	TRBV20-1	TGCAGTGCTGCCCAGCCGGGGACCCAGTACTTC	CSAAQPGTQYF
TRBJ2-5	NA	NA	TRBV27	TGTGCCAGCAGTTCCCCAAGGGGGTTGGGGGATGAGACCCAGTACTTC	CASSSPRGLGDETQYF
TRBJ2-2	NA	NA	TRBV28	TGTGCCAGCCTAGAAAGCGGCCCCGGGGAGCTGTTTTTT	CASLESGPGELFF
TRBJ1-1	many	NA	TRBV20-1	TGCAGTGCTAGAGTAGCGGGTATGAACACTGAAGCTTTCTTT	CSARVAGMNTEAFF
TRBJ1-1	medium-sized	NA	TRBV12-2	TGTGCAAGTCGCCCCATAACCAAGGGAGTGATGAACACTGAAGCTTTCTTT	CASRPITKGVMNTEAFF
TRBJ1-2	few	NA	TRBV3-1	TGTGCCAGCAGCCAAGTGGGTCATGGCTACACCTTC	CASSQVGHGYTF
TRBJ1-2	NA	NA	TRBV28	TGTGCCAGCAGTCCTAATAGGGGCTACACCTTC	CASSPNRGYTF
TRBJ2-3	few	TRBD1	TRBV11-2	TGTGCCAGCAGCCGGACAGGGCGTCTCACAGATACGCAGTATTTT	CASSRTGRLTDTQYF
TRBJ1-1	NA	NA	TRBV4-1	TGCGCCAGCAGACCACAGGGCTATTTGAACACTGAAGCTTTCTTT	CASRPQGYLNTEAFF
TRBJ1-1	once	NA	TRBV28	TGTGCCAGCAGTTTATTCGGGGATTTCACTGAAGCTTTCTTT	CASSLFGDFTEAFF
TRBJ2-1	few	NA	TRBV28	TGTGCCAGCAGCCCCCAGGGGGGGATGGGTCGTGAGCAGTTCTTC	CASSPQGGMGREQFF
TRBJ2-1	NA	TRBD2	TRBV29-1	TGCAGCGTTGGGACTAGCGGGAATTACAATGAGCAGTTCTTC	CSVGTSGNYNEQFF
TRBJ1-4	few	NA	TRBV29-1	TGCAGCGTTACAGGTGCAACTAATGAAAAACTGTTTTTT	CSVTGATNEKLFF
TRBJ2-7	many	NA	TRBV7-6	TGTGCCAGCACAAGACAGGACCGCTACGAGCAGTACTTC	CASTRQDRYEQYF